Below, one T cell receptor beta chain is given with its context. Sequencing was performed with immunoSEQ multiplex PCR; in TCRdb, only in-frame clones are kept and a portion is missing. The sample holds about 39,000 clones, around 79% seen once. This CDR3 spans 13 amino acids. Trimming shortened V by 5 bases and J by 2 bases, and 8 bases separated the two germline ends. The V gene's germline CDR1 is SGHVS and CDR2 FQNEAQ. The entry originates in a study of T cells in localized non-small cell lung cancer. This sample comprised PBMCs, obtained before any cancer treatment. J is TRBJ2-3 and V is TRBV7-8; the D gene is possibly TRBD1 (5 bases). The sequence came from a woman between 35 and 75 years old with stage II squamous cell lung carcinoma. The CDR3 bases are TGTGCCAGCAGCACAGGTCCCACAGATACGCAGTATTTT. This encodes CASSTGPTDTQYF.